These 25 T cell receptor beta chains came from one sample sequenced in a study of T-cell memory formation after mild COVID-19. Each CDR3 protein is one row after TCRdb ran MiXCR on the 5' RACE reads. The sample lists approximately 350,000 distinct CDR3 sequences; about an eighth were seen once. Material: PBMCs or a T cell subset sorted from them (not recorded which). The receptors stem from a man younger than 30 who had mild COVID-19 (a few samples of this study predate the infection). Cell type and time point are not known.

J is TRBJ1-5 and V is TRBV9; the D gene is possibly TRBD1 (5 bases). Looked up from germline, CDR1 is SGDLS and CDR2 is YYNGEE. The CDR3 contains 13 residues. The V end was cut by 0 bases, the J end by 9 bases, with 10 bases between. The CDR3 sequence is CASSVASGGPQHF. DNA for the CDR3: TGTGCCAGCAGCGTAGCTTCCGGGGGGCCCCAGCATTTT.

A word on this clonotype: Germline and junction disagree at one end, which may indicate a read error. This chain connects TRBV7-7 to TRBJ2-2; no firm D call. Per the germline V gene, CDR1 is SSHAT and CDR2 is FNYEAQ (reference sequence). This CDR3 has 14 residues. The CDR3 spells CASSSVGFGGELFF. The CDR3 nucleotides read TGTGCTAGCAGCTCCGTTGGGTTCGGCGGGGAGCTGTTTTTT.

This chain links TRBV6-1 with TRBJ2-5; D may be TRBD2 (5 bases). Germline lookup yields CDR1 MNHNS and CDR2 SASEGT. The V and J ends lost 3 bases and 0 bases respectively, with 8 bases between them. This CDR3 spans 14 amino acids. CDR3 amino acids: CASSDDGDQETQYF. CDR3 bases: TGTGCCAGCAGTGACGACGGGGACCAAGAGACCCAGTACTTC.

J is TRBJ2-5 and V is TRBV9; the match to TRBD2 covers 16 bases. V shed 3 bases and J 3 bases; nucleotides not matched to a gene: 14. Per the germline V gene, CDR1 is SGDLS and CDR2 is YYNGEE. The length of the CDR3 is 20 residues. CDR3 sequence: CASSELGLAGGLGPKETQYF. CDR3 DNA sequence: TGTGCCAGCAGCGAACTGGGACTAGCGGGAGGGCTTGGGCCTAAAGAGACCCAGTACTTC.

This clonotype was detected many times. The chain uses TRBV6-5 and TRBJ1-2; no firm D call. The CDR3 is made up of 12 amino acids. Germline CDR1 is MNHEY and CDR2 is SVGAGI. The V and J ends lost 6 bases and 4 bases respectively, with 9 bases between them. CDR3 in DNA: TGTGCCAGCAGAGGCATCCCCTATGGCTACACCTTC. Protein sequence: CASRGIPYGYTF.

This clonotype was seen more than once but under ten times. The chain joins TRBV6-2 or TRBV6-3 to TRBJ2-7, with TRBD1 matching 7 bases. The CDR3 runs 11 residues. Germline CDR1 and CDR2: MNHEY and SVGEGT. Trimming cost V 10 bases and J 2 bases; bases outside gene matches: 2. CDR3 coding DNA: TGTGCCACAGGACAGGCCTACGAGCAGTACGTC. Its translation: CATGQAYEQYV.

This chain joins TRBV6-2 or TRBV6-3 and TRBJ1-2; TRBD1 might be the D (6 bases). Per germline, CDR1 MNHEY and CDR2 SVGEGT. The V end was cut by 6 bases, the J end by 7 bases, with 15 bases between. The CDR3 has 13 amino acids. For the CDR3, the DNA is TGTGCCAGCAGATTCGGACAGTCTCTTGGCTACACCTTC. Its protein is CASRFGQSLGYTF.

Concerning this clonotype itself: A read error may produce the germline difference seen at one junction end. The chain joins TRBV29-1 to TRBJ1-2; a weak D match, TRBD1 (6 bases). CDR3 length: 14 residues. Germline CDR1 reads SQVTM; CDR2 reads ANQGSEA. The CDR3 sequence: CSVVLNRANYGYAF. The DNA for the CDR3 is TGCAGCGTTGTATTGAACAGGGCAAACTATGGCTACGCCTTC.

This clonotype was found many times. The chain is built from TRBV5-1 and TRBJ2-2; no reliable D call. The CDR3 loop spans 16 amino acids. CDR1 and CDR2 (germline): SGHRS, YFSETQ. Trimming pared 0 bases from V and 0 bases from J, leaving 9 bases between. CDR3 in amino acids: CASSLGANANTGELFF. CDR3 in DNA: TGCGCCAGCAGCTTGGGTGCAAACGCGAACACCGGGGAGCTGTTTTTT.

The chain has TRBV7-9 and TRBJ1-2; weak D call: TRBD1 (5 bases). This CDR3 is built from 13 residues. Germline CDR1 and CDR2: SEHNR and FQNEAQ (reference sequence). Trimming removed 2 bases at V and 8 bases at J, with 12 bases between. The CDR3 DNA reads as TGTGCCAGCAGCTTACCCCGGGGCGCGGGCTACACCTTC. It translates to CASSLPRGAGYTF.

The table lists this clonotype with a few counts. The rearrangement links TRBV5-5 to TRBJ2-7; 7 bases are shared with TRBD1. Trimming took 2 bases from V and 1 from J; bases not matched to a gene: 9. CDR3 length equals 16 residues. The germline gives CDR1 SGHKS, CDR2 YYEKEE (reference sequence). The CDR3 reads CASSFGTADFSYEQYV. The CDR3 coding sequence is TGTGCCAGCAGCTTCGGGACAGCGGATTTTTCCTACGAGCAGTACGTC.

The chain uses TRBV27 and TRBJ1-1; a possible D gene is TRBD1 (5 bases). The CDR3 loop spans 14 amino acids. Trimming left V 5 bases short and J 2 bases short, with 12 bases between. Germline V gives CDR1 MNHEY, CDR2 SMNVEV (reference sequence). The CDR3: CASSQTGFNTEAFF. CDR3 sequence (DNA): TGTGCCAGCAGTCAAACAGGCTTCAACACTGAAGCTTTCTTT.

This clonotype was observed a few times. The DNA of the CDR3 is TGTGCCACCAGCGGGGACAGATACAATGAGCAGTTCTTC. Translation gives CATSGDRYNEQFF. This rearrangement joins TRBV15 to TRBJ2-1; TRBD1 matches 7 bases. Germline CDR1 is LNHNV and CDR2 is YYDKDF (reference sequence). V lost 5 bases and J lost 4; bases outside the gene matches: 2. The CDR3 totals 13 residues.

The table lists this clonotype with a few counts. The gene calls are TRBV7-8 and TRBJ2-6, with D perhaps assigned TRBD1 or TRBD2 (5 bases each). The V and J ends lost 5 bases and 2 bases respectively, with 16 bases between them. Germline V gene data show CDR1 as SGHVS and CDR2 as FQNEAQ. This CDR3 spans 17 amino acids. This chain's CDR3 is CASSTRGRLAGANVLTF. CDR3 DNA: TGTGCCAGCAGCACCCGGGGACGGCTCGCTGGGGCCAACGTCCTGACTTTC.

This sequence joins TRBV11-2 and TRBJ2-5, with 9 nucleotides matching TRBD2. Germline loops: CDR1 SGHAT, CDR2 FQNNGV. V was pared by 1 base and J by 0 bases, with 6 bases of the junction left unmatched. The CDR3 length is 17 residues. The CDR3 DNA is TGTGCCAGCAGCTTAGTACCCGCGGGGGGGTACCAAGAGACCCAGTACTTC. Its translation is CASSLVPAGGYQETQYF.

This clonotype turned up a few times. This rearrangement joins TRBV7-2 to TRBJ2-3, with 13 bases fitting TRBD2. Germline CDR1 reads SGHTA; CDR2 reads FQGNSA. J lost 2 bases, V lost 1 base, and 3 bases had no gene match. The CDR3 extends over 17 amino acids. CDR3 in DNA: TGTGCCAGCAGCTTAGTGACTAGCGGGGGGCACACAGATACGCAGTATTTT. It specifies CASSLVTSGGHTDTQYF.

Of note for this clonotype: At one boundary the junction diverges from the germline segment, which might be a read error. The chain is built from TRBV6-2 or TRBV6-3 and TRBJ1-2; tentative D call: TRBD1 (6 bases). Germline V lookup: CDR1 MNHEY, CDR2 SVGEGT. The CDR3 is 14 residues long. The CDR3 here is CPSSYVQGLYGYTF. The CDR3 DNA sequence: TGTCCCAGCAGTTACGTACAGGGACTCTATGGCTACACCTTC.

This rearrangement joins TRBV19 to TRBJ1-5; D is undetermined. The V gene lost 3 bases and the J gene lost 7 bases, with 13 bases spanning the gap. Per germline, CDR1 LNHDA and CDR2 SQIVND (reference sequence). The CDR3 is made up of 14 amino acids. CDR3 coding DNA: TGTGCCAGTAGTATCCTGGGATTAAGACAGCCCCAGCATTTT. Its translation is CASSILGLRQPQHF.

V is TRBV6-5 and J is TRBJ2-3; D uncertain. CDR3 length: 14 residues. Germline lookup yields CDR1 MNHEY and CDR2 SVGAGI. The V gene lost 1 base and the J gene lost 2 bases, with 7 bases spanning the gap. CDR3 in DNA: TGTGCCAGCAGTTACTTAAAACCCACAGATACGCAGTATTTT. Amino acids: CASSYLKPTDTQYF.

The chain links TRBV5-1 to TRBJ2-2; unclear D gene. Per germline, CDR1 SGHRS and CDR2 YFSETQ. This CDR3 comprises 14 residues. Trimming removed 4 bases at V and 3 bases at J, with 10 bases between. Here the CDR3 reads CASSPLRYTGELFF. The CDR3 DNA sequence: TGCGCCAGCAGCCCCTTAAGGTACACCGGGGAGCTGTTTTTT. The full variable domain, in which reference TRBV5-1 and TRBJ2-2 provide the parts outside the CDR3, is KAGVTQTPRYLIKTRGQQVTLSCSPISGHRSVSWYQQTPGQGLQFLFEYFSETQRNKGNFPGRFSGRQFSNSRSEMNVSTLELGDSALYLCASSPLRYTGELFFGEGSRLTVL.

This clonotype has just a few counts. The rearrangement uses TRBV20-1 and TRBJ2-1; 15 bases line up with TRBD2. The CDR3 runs to 15 residues. Germline-derived CDR1 and CDR2 are DFQATT and SNEGSKA (reference sequence). Trimming cost V 6 bases and J 9 bases; bases outside gene matches: 9. The CDR3 sequence: CSADWTSGGAGEQFF. The CDR3 DNA is TGCAGTGCGGACTGGACTAGCGGGGGGGCTGGTGAGCAGTTCTTC.

This clonotype came up many times. V usage is TRBV20-1 and J usage is TRBJ2-2; TRBD2 might be the D (6 bases). Looked up from germline, CDR1 is DFQATT and CDR2 is SNEGSKA (reference sequence). V was shortened by 2 bases and J by 5 bases, with 12 bases between the two germline ends. This CDR3 is built from 14 residues. CDR3: CSARSAGRTGELFF. In DNA, the CDR3 is TGCAGTGCTAGAAGTGCGGGGCGTACCGGGGAGCTGTTTTTT.

The rearrangement uses TRBV9 and TRBJ2-7; D is unclear. The ends were cut back, 3 bases at V and 2 bases at J, with 18 bases in the middle. Germline V gene data show CDR1 as SGDLS and CDR2 as YYNGEE. The CDR3 is 16 residues long. CDR3 in amino acids: CASSAAASPPTYEQYF. The CDR3, as DNA: TGTGCCAGCAGCGCCGCGGCGAGCCCCCCGACCTACGAGCAGTACTTC.

This clonotype was counted ten times or more. This chain uses TRBV25-1 with TRBJ1-2; 8 bases are a match to TRBD1. With V trimmed by 2 bases and J by 5 bases, 10 bases remained unmatched. In germline, CDR1 is MGHDK, CDR2 SYGVNS. The CDR3 is 16 residues long. CDR3: CASSEGGQGGEYGYTF. The CDR3 DNA sequence: TGTGCCAGCAGTGAAGGCGGACAGGGAGGGGAGTATGGCTACACCTTC.

This clonotype was detected a few times. The genes are TRBV28 and TRBJ2-2; D gene unclear. The CDR3 covers 15 residues. The germline V gene encodes CDR1 MDHEN and CDR2 SYDVKM. The V gene lost 3 bases and the J gene lost 1 base, with 9 bases spanning the gap. This CDR3 is CASSFNTGNTGELFF. CDR3 in DNA: TGTGCCAGCAGTTTTAACACGGGGAACACCGGGGAGCTGTTTTTT. The variable domain in full, completed from reference TRBV28 and TRBJ2-2, reads DVKVTQSSRYLVKRTGEKVFLECVQDMDHENMFWYRQDPGLGLRLIYFSYDVKMKEKGDIPEGYSVSREKKERFSLILESASTNQTSMYLCASSFNTGNTGELFFGEGSRLTVL.